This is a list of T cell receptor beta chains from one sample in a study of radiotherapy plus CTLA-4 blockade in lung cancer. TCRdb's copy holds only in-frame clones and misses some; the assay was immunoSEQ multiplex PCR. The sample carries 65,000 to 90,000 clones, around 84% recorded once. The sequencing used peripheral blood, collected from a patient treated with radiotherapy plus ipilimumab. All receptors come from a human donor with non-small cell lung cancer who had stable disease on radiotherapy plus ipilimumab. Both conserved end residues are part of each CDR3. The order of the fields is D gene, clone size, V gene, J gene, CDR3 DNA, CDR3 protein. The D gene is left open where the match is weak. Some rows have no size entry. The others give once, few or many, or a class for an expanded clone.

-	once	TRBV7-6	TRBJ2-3	TGTGCCAGCAGCTTAGAGGTCTCAGATACGCAGTATTTT	CASSLEVSDTQYF
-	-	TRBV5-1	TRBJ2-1	TGCGCCAGCAGCTTGCGGACTGGCGGGGCCAATGAGCAGTTCTTC	CASSLRTGGANEQFF
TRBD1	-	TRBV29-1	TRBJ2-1	TGCAGCGCCTCACCGGGACAGGGGGGTAGTGAGCAGTTCTTC	CSASPGQGGSEQFF
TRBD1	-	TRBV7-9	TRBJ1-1	TGTGCCAGCAGCGCCCGGGACAGGGGCCGGAACACTGAAGCTTTCTTT	CASSARDRGRNTEAFF
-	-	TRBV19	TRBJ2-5	TGTGCCAGTAGTATTACCGGGATCGGTGGGGAGACCCAGTACTTC	CASSITGIGGETQYF
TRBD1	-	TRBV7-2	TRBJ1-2	TGTGCCAGCAGCTTGGGGACAGGGCCTTTAAACTATGGCTACACCTTC	CASSLGTGPLNYGYTF
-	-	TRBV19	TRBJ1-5	TGTGCCAGTAGCGGGGGGCCTACCAATCAGCCCCAGCATTTT	CASSGGPTNQPQHF
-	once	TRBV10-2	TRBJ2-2	TGCGCCAGCCTCTCTGGGGATTGGTTCACCGGGGAGCTGTTTTTT	CASLSGDWFTGELFF
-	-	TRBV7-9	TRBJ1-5	TGTGCCAGCAGCTTAAGTGGTTCTCCTCAGCCCCAGCATTTT	CASSLSGSPQPQHF
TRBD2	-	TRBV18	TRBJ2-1	TGTGCCAGCTCACTCGAACTAGCGGGCGCCTACAATGAGCAGTTCTTC	CASSLELAGAYNEQFF
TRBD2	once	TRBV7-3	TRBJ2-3	TGTGCCAGCAGCTCCCGCGGGACTAGCGGATCTAGCACAGATACGCAGTATTTT	CASSSRGTSGSSTDTQYF
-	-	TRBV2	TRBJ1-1	TGTGCCAGCAGTGAACAGGGATGGGAGACTGAAGCTTTCTTT	CASSEQGWETEAFF
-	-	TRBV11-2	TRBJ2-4	TGTGCCAGCAGCTTAGAGTGGGGAACAGGGCTAGCCAAAAACATTCAGTACTTC	CASSLEWGTGLAKNIQYF
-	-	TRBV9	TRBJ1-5	TGTGCCAGCAGCGTAGCAGGGGTCAATCAGCCCCAGCATTTT	CASSVAGVNQPQHF
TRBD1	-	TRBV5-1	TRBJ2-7	TGCGCCAGCAGCTTGGCAGGGGACAGGGGAGCCGAGCAGTACTTC	CASSLAGDRGAEQYF
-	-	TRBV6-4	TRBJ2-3	TGTGCCAGCCGGAAGGAGCTATCGAGCACAGATACGCAGTATTTT	CASRKELSSTDTQYF
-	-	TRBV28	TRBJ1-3	TGTGCCAGCACCCCAGTGCGAGCAACCCCTCAAAACATATATTTT	CASTPVRATPQNIYF
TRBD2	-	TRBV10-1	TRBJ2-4	TGCGCCAGCCTGGGACTAGCGGGGGTAGCCAAAAACATTCAGTACTTC	CASLGLAGVAKNIQYF
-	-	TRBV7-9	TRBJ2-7	TGTGCCAGCAGCTTAACAGGTGGTGCTGCCTCCTACGAGCAGTACTTC	CASSLTGGAASYEQYF
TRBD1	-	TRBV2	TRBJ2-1	TGTGCCAGCAGCGGACAGGTCAGTGAGCAGTTCTTC	CASSGQVSEQFF
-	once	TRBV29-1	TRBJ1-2	TGCAGCTCGGGAGGGCAGGGGATTGGCTACACCTTC	CSSGGQGIGYTF
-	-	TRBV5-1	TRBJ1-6	TGCGCCAGCAGCTTGGGCAGGGAAAATTCACCCCTCCACTTT	CASSLGRENSPLHF
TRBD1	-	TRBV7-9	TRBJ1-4	TGTGCCAGCAGCAAGACAGGGGTCCCGGAAAAACTGTTTTTT	CASSKTGVPEKLFF
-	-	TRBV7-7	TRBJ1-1	TGTGCCAGCAGCTTGGACAGGAACACTGAAGCTTTCTTT	CASSLDRNTEAFF